This T cell receptor (beta chain) was sequenced in a study of cytomegalovirus exposure and HLA in healthy donors. Overall study results and limits: A few of the chains that were CMV-associated were confirmed in vitro to be specific for CMV antigens. Sequencing likely produced, as an artifact, a cluster of highly shared sequence variants.

Only one count was recorded for this clone. The antigen is unknown. The PCR had 60 Vbeta and 13 Jbeta primers. Original methodology: Later analysis identified 80 million to 85 million unique TCR beta chains, approximately 11 million shared. Profiling relied on immunoSEQ multiplex PCR, and the TCRdb table lists in-frame clones only, not all of them. The D gene and trimming were derived from the DNA, and the V and J assignments and clone size from that table. The top ten clones hold around 1.5% of a sample with 60,000 or so clones, about four fifths of them seen once. The donors comprised healthy bone marrow donors. The CDR3 has 16 residues. The germline gives CDR1 MNHNS, CDR2 SASEGT. With V trimmed by 2 bases and J by 8 bases, 10 bases remained unmatched.

The TCR comes from a man aged 40-55 years in good health and CMV-seronegative. V and J are TRBV6-1 and TRBJ2-1; TRBD2 matches 9 bases. Sequencing was performed on PBMCs. This CDR3 is CASSELPAGGPHEQFF. In nucleotides, the CDR3 is TGTGCCAGCAGTGAATTACCTGCGGGGGGGCCCCATGAGCAGTTCTTC.